This passage covers 23 T cell receptor beta chains from one sample sequenced in a study of blood T cell dynamics during melanoma immunotherapy (TCRdb year 2020). The sample's time point, from its label and the paper: week 3, after first cycle of checkpoint inhibitor. The library relied on the immunoSEQ multiplex PCR assay. Imported from immuneACCESS, the table was reduced by TCRdb to in-frame sequences with V and J called. These copies leave out some clones; in studies compared against another copy, an unresolved V gene accounts for under half, and the cause of the remainder is not known. This sample holds more than 9,000 clones; about 87% were observed only once. Together, the top ten hold approximately 7.2% of the sample. This sample comprised blood, obtained from a patient treated with checkpoint blockade. Every receptor here comes from a human donor with melanoma.

This chain uses TRBV18 with TRBJ2-7; 7 bases align to TRBD1. The V segment lost 5 bases and the J segment 1 base; nucleotides outside the gene matches: 5. The CDR3 totals 14 residues. In germline, CDR1 is KGHSH, CDR2 LQKENI. This chain's CDR3 is CASSTDRVSYEQYF. For the CDR3, the DNA is TGTGCCAGCTCAACTGACAGGGTTTCCTACGAGCAGTACTTC.

The chain joins TRBV6-1 to TRBJ2-5, with 12 bases identical to TRBD1. The J call may be in error: the DNA end matches TRBJ2-7 better. The CDR3 runs to 15 residues. Germline CDR1 and CDR2: MNHNS and SASEGT. CDR3 protein: CASSEGQGAIYEQYF. CDR3 sequence (DNA): TGTGCCAGCAGTGAGGGACAGGGGGCTATTTACGAGCAGTACTTC.

The genes are TRBV13 and TRBJ1-6; TRBD1 aligns across 7 bases. V lost 5 bases to trimming and J lost 6 bases; unmatched junction nucleotides: 4. Germline V CDR1 and CDR2: PRHDT, FYEKMQ (reference sequence). This CDR3 comprises 14 residues. The CDR3 DNA reads TGTGCCAGCAGCACAGGGGCTACTAATTCACCCCTCCACTTT. Its translation: CASSTGATNSPLHF.

The chain links TRBV11-2 to TRBJ2-7; TRBD1 or TRBD2 may be the D gene (5 bases each). The germline V gene has CDR1 SGHAT and CDR2 FQNNGV. The V end lost 0 bases, the J end lost 4 bases, and 7 bases lay between the germline ends. The CDR3 consists of 13 residues. CDR3 sequence reads: CASSLEGTYEQYV. CDR3 bases: TGTGCCAGCAGCTTAGAGGGGACGTACGAGCAGTACGTC.

Only one count was recorded for this clone. The rearrangement joins TRBV5-6 to TRBJ2-3; D possibly uses TRBD1 or TRBD2 (5 bases each). Trimming took 2 bases from V and 1 from J, leaving 11 bases between them. The CDR3 contains 15 residues. Germline lookup yields CDR1 SGHDT and CDR2 YYEEEE. The CDR3 loop is CASSLMGVRTDTQYF. CDR3 sequence (DNA): TGTGCCAGCAGCTTAATGGGGGTTCGCACAGATACGCAGTATTTT.

This chain connects TRBV12-5 to TRBJ1-1; 10 bases match TRBD1. Trimming removed 6 bases from V and 5 bases from J; junction bases left unmatched: 6. In germline, CDR1 is LGHNT, CDR2 FRNRAP. The CDR3 extends over 14 amino acids. The CDR3 here is CASGPDRGETEAFF. DNA of the CDR3: TGTGCTAGTGGACCGGACAGGGGGGAAACTGAAGCTTTCTTT.

There are a few counts of this clone. The chain joins TRBV7-8 to TRBJ1-5; D not certain. The germline gives CDR1 SGHVS, CDR2 FQNEAQ. The CDR3 sequence is 14 residues long. Trimming took off 4 bases at V and 6 bases at J, with 13 bases between the two ends. CDR3 protein: CASSWERYGQPQHF. CDR3 DNA sequence: TGTGCCAGCAGCTGGGAGAGGTATGGTCAGCCCCAGCATTTT. The full variable domain, with the rest looked up from reference TRBV7-8 and TRBJ1-5, is GAGVSQSPRYKVAKRGQDVALRCDPISGHVSLFWYQQALGQGPEFLTYFQNEAQLDKSGLPSDRFFAERPEGSVSTLKIQRTQQEDSAVYLCASSWERYGQPQHFGDGTRLSIL.

CDR3 DNA: TGTGCCAGCAGCTACCGGGACAGGGTAAAGTCTGATTCACCCCTCCACTTT. Amino acid sequence: CASSYRDRVKSDSPLHF. This chain uses TRBV11-1 with TRBJ1-6, with TRBD1 matching 9 bases. Germline loops: CDR1 SGHAT, CDR2 FQDESV (reference sequence). This CDR3 has 17 amino acids. V shed 4 bases and J 8 bases; nucleotides not matched to a gene: 12.

Remarks on this clone: Other DNA sequences in the sample encode the same CDR3. V and J are TRBV19 and TRBJ1-1, with unresolved D. The CDR3 contains 14 residues. CDR1 and CDR2 (germline): LNHDA, SQIVND (reference sequence). The ends were cut back, 6 bases at V and 0 bases at J, with 11 bases in the middle. Written as DNA, the CDR3 is TGTGCCAGTAGGCACCGGGAGCTGAACACTGAAGCTTTCTTT. This sequence encodes CASRHRELNTEAFF. The variable domain in full, completed from reference TRBV19 and TRBJ1-1, reads DGGITQSPKYLFRKEGQNVTLSCEQNLNHDAMYWYRQDPGQGLRLIYYSQIVNDFQKGDIAEGYSVSREKKESFPLTVTSAQKNPTAFYLCASRHRELNTEAFFGQGTRLTVV.

The chain combines TRBV5-1 with TRBJ2-7; 11 positions match TRBD2. Germline-derived CDR1 and CDR2 are SGHRS and YFSETQ. V shed 4 bases, J shed 6 bases, and the junction held 9 bases outside the gene matches. CDR3 length: 15 amino acids. The CDR3 reads CASSLLAGGPPEQYF. The CDR3 nucleotides are TGCGCCAGCAGCCTTTTAGCGGGGGGGCCCCCCGAGCAGTACTTC.

The chain employs TRBV7-2 and TRBJ2-3; D call uncertain. Trimming took off 1 base at V and 0 bases at J, with 5 bases between the two ends. CDR3 length: 14 residues. CDR1 is SGHTA, CDR2 FQGNSA, per germline. The chain's CDR3 is CASSLVVSTDTQYF. CDR3 bases: TGTGCCAGCAGCTTAGTAGTCAGCACAGATACGCAGTATTTT.

V and J are TRBV5-4 and TRBJ2-3; D perhaps matches TRBD1 (6 bases). The germline V and J ends were trimmed by 3 bases and 4 bases, with 9 bases remaining between them. The CDR3 is made up of 13 amino acids. Germline V gene sequence: CDR1 SGHNT, CDR2 YYREEE (reference sequence). The CDR3 DNA sequence: TGTGCCAGCAGCTCACAGGGCCCAGATACGCAGTATTTT. Translating it yields CASSSQGPDTQYF.

The chain combines TRBV6-1 with TRBJ2-3; 9 bases line up with TRBD2. V dropped 4 bases and J dropped 5; count of bases not matched to a gene: 4. Germline V gene data show CDR1 as MNHNS and CDR2 as SASEGT. The length of the CDR3 is 14 residues. The DNA for the CDR3 is TGTGCCAGCAGTGGCGGGGGGGCTGGAGATACGCAGTATTTT. It translates to CASSGGGAGDTQYF.

The chain links TRBV11-2 to TRBJ2-3; D unclear. Germline CDR1 and CDR2: SGHAT and FQNNGV. V was trimmed by 5 bases and J by 2 bases, leaving 8 bases between them. This CDR3 is built from 13 residues. The CDR3 protein is CASSTQHTDTQYF. The CDR3 DNA is TGTGCCAGCAGCACGCAACACACAGATACGCAGTATTTT.

This clone was observed a single time. This sequence joins TRBV25-1 and TRBJ1-2; 7 positions match TRBD1. Trimming cost V 2 bases and J 4 bases; bases outside gene matches: 1. CDR3 size: 13 residues. The germline gives CDR1 MGHDK, CDR2 SYGVNS. The chain's CDR3 is CASSEQGGYGYTF. CDR3 in DNA: TGTGCCAGCAGTGAACAGGGGGGCTATGGCTACACCTTC.

V gene TRBV20-1 combines with J gene TRBJ2-7, with a tentative D call TRBD2 (5 bases). Germline V gene lookup returns CDR1 DFQATT and CDR2 SNEGSKA (reference sequence). The CDR3 contains 11 residues. V lost 4 bases, J lost 7 bases, and 11 bases lay in between. CDR3 nucleotide sequence: TGCAGTGCTACCGACTATGGAGAGCAGTACTTC. It specifies CSATDYGEQYF.

This clone has a single count. The chain couples TRBV14 to TRBJ2-5; D may be TRBD1 (6 bases). Looked up from germline, CDR1 is SGHDN and CDR2 is FVKESK. The CDR3 contains 15 residues. Trimming left V 2 bases short and J 1 base short, with 11 bases between. The CDR3 sequence: CASSQFVGAQETQYF. CDR3 bases: TGTGCCAGCAGCCAATTCGTGGGGGCCCAAGAGACCCAGTACTTC. Using reference TRBV14 and TRBJ2-5 for the parts outside the CDR3, the full variable domain is EAGVTQFPSHSVIEKGQTVTLRCDPISGHDNLYWYRRVMGKEIKFLLHFVKESKQDESGMPNNRFLAERTGGTYSTLKVQPAELEDSGVYFCASSQFVGAQETQYFGPGTRLLVL.

This chain joins TRBV7-6 and TRBJ1-3, with 7 positions matching TRBD1. CDR1 is SGHVS, CDR2 FNYEAQ, per germline. V shed 5 bases and J 2 bases; nucleotides not matched to a gene: 9. CDR3 length: 16 amino acids. The DNA of the CDR3 is TGTGCCAGCAGCCCTTACCGGGACAGAGCTGGAAACACCATATATTTT. Encoded protein: CASSPYRDRAGNTIYF.

The chain carries TRBV4-3 and TRBJ2-2; 10 bases agree with TRBD2. Unmatched junction bases numbered 5, after V lost 0 bases and J lost 4 bases. CDR3 length: 17 amino acids. Germline CDR1 reads LGHNA; CDR2 reads YSLEER. The CDR3, as DNA: TGCGCCAGCAGCCAAGATCCGAGCGGGGGGGGCACCGGGGAGCTGTTTTTT. Translated: CASSQDPSGGGTGELFF.

The chain employs TRBV7-9 and TRBJ1-2; possible D gene TRBD1, 6 bases. The CDR3 length is 14 residues. The V gene lost 2 bases and the J gene lost 4 bases, with 11 bases spanning the gap. Germline lookup yields CDR1 SEHNR and CDR2 FQNEAQ (reference sequence). The CDR3 nucleotides read TGTGCCAGCAGCTTATCGGACAGCCTCTATGGCTACACCTTC. As protein: CASSLSDSLYGYTF.

The V gene is TRBV2, the J gene TRBJ1-6, with a possible D match to TRBD1 (5 bases). The CDR3 loop spans 13 amino acids. From germline, CDR1 is SNHLY and CDR2 FYNNEI. Trimming took off 6 bases at V and 8 bases at J, with 11 bases between the two ends. CDR3 sequence reads: CASRGTWDSPLHF. CDR3 in DNA: TGTGCCAGCAGGGGGACTTGGGATTCACCCCTCCACTTT.

The chain recombines TRBV5-1 with TRBJ2-3, with D perhaps matching TRBD2 (7 bases). Between the trimmed V and J ends, which lost 4 bases and 4 bases, there was a span of 16 bases. Germline values: CDR1 SGHRS, CDR2 YFSETQ. The CDR3 is made up of 15 amino acids. CDR3 residues: CASSTRGGASDTQYF. DNA for the CDR3: TGCGCCAGCAGCACCCGAGGGGGGGCCTCAGATACGCAGTATTTT.

This sequence joins TRBV30 and TRBJ1-5; maybe TRBD1 (5 bases). V lost 1 base and J lost 11, with 12 bases in between. Germline CDR1 GTSNPN, CDR2 SVGIG (reference sequence). The CDR3 length is 12 residues. For the CDR3, the DNA is TGTGCCTGGAGTGACTCCGGGACCGCCCAGCATTTT. Protein: CAWSDSGTAQHF. The entire variable domain, with the rest obtained from reference TRBV30 and TRBJ1-5, is as follows: SQTIHQWPATLVQPVGSPLSLECTVEGTSNPNLYWYRQAAGRGLQLLFYSVGIGQISSEVPQNLSASRPQDRQFILSSKKLLLSDSGFYLCAWSDSGTAQHFGDGTRLSIL.